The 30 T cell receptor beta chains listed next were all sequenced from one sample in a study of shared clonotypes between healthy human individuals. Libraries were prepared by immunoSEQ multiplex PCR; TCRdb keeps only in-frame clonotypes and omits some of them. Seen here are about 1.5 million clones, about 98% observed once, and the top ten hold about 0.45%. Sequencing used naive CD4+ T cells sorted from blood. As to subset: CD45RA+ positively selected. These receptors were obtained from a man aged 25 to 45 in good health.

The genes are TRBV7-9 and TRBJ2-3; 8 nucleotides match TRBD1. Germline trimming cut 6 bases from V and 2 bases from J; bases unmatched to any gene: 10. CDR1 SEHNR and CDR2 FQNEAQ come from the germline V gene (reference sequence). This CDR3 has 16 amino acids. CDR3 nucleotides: TGTGCCAGCAGGCCCCCAGGGGGCGCTTCCACAGATACGCAGTATTTT. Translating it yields CASRPPGGASTDTQYF.

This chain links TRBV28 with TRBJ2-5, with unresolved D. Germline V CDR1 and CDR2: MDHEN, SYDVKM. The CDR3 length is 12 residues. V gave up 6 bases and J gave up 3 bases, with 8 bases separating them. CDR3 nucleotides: TGTGCCAGCAGGACAACAGAAGAGACCCAGTACTTC. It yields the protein CASRTTEETQYF. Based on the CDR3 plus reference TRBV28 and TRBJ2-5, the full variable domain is DVKVTQSSRYLVKRTGEKVFLECVQDMDHENMFWYRQDPGLGLRLIYFSYDVKMKEKGDIPEGYSVSREKKERFSLILESASTNQTSMYLCASRTTEETQYFGPGTRLLVL.

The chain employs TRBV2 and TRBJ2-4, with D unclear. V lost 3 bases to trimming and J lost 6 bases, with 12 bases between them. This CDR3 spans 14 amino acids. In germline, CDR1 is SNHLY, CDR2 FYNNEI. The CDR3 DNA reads TGTGCCAGCAGTGACAGGAGACTTTCAAACATTCAGTACTTC. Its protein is CASSDRRLSNIQYF.

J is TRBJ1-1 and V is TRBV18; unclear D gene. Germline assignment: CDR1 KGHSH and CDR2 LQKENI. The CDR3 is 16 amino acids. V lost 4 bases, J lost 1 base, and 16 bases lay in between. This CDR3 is CASSQIRSTWNTEAFF. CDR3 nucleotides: TGTGCCAGCTCACAAATAAGATCTACTTGGAACACTGAAGCTTTCTTT.

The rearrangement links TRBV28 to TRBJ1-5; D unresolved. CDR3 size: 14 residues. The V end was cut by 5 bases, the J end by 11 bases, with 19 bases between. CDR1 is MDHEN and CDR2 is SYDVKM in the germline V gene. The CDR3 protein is CASSRPSLFWTQHF. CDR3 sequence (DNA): TGTGCCAGCAGTCGGCCCAGTTTATTTTGGACCCAGCATTTT. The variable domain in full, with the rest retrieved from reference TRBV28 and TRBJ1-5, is DVKVTQSSRYLVKRTGEKVFLECVQDMDHENMFWYRQDPGLGLRLIYFSYDVKMKEKGDIPEGYSVSREKKERFSLILESASTNQTSMYLCASSRPSLFWTQHFGDGTRLSIL.

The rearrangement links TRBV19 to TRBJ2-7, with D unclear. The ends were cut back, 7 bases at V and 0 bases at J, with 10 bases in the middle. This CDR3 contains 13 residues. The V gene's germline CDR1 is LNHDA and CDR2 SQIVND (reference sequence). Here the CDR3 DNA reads TGTGCCAGTACCGCAGCGAGCTCCTACGAGCAGTACTTC. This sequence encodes CASTAASSYEQYF.

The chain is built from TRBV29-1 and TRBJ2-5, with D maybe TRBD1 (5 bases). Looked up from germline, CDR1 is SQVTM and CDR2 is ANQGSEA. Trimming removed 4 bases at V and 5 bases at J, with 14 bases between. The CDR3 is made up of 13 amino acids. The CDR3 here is CSVVRGLQETQYF. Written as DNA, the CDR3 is TGCAGCGTTGTAAGGGGCCTACAGGAGACCCAGTACTTC. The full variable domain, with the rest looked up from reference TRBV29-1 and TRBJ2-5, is SAVISQKPSRDICQRGTSLTIQCQVDSQVTMMFWYRQQPGQSLTLIATANQGSEATYESGFVIDKFPISRPNLTFSTLTVSNMSPEDSSIYLCSVVRGLQETQYFGPGTRLLVL.

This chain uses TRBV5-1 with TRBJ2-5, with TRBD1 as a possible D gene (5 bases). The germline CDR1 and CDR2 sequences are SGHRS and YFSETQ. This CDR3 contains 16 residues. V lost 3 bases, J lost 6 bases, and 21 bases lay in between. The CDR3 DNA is TGCGCCAGCAGCTCGGTAGAGACAGCCAACCTACAGACCCAGTACTTC. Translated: CASSSVETANLQTQYF.

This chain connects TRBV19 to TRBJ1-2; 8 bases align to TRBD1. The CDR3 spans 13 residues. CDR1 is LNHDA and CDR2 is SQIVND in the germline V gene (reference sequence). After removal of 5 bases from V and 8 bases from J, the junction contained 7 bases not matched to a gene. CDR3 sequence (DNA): TGTGCCAGTAGTCTTCAGGGGGCAAGCGGCTACACCTTC. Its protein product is CASSLQGASGYTF. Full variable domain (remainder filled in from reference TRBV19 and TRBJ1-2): DGGITQSPKYLFRKEGQNVTLSCEQNLNHDAMYWYRQDPGQGLRLIYYSQIVNDFQKGDIAEGYSVSREKKESFPLTVTSAQKNPTAFYLCASSLQGASGYTFGSGTRLTVV.

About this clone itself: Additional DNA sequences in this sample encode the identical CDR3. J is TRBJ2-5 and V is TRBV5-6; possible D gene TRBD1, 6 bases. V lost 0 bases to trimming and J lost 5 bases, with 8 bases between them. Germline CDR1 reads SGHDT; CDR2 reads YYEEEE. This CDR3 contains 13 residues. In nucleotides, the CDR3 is TGTGCCAGCAGCTTGGACAGGGCGGAGACCCAGTACTTC. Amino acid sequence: CASSLDRAETQYF.

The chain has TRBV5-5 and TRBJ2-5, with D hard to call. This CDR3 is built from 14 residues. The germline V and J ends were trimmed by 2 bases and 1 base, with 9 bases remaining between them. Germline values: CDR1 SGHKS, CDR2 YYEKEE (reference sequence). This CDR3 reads CASSFGRLQETQYF. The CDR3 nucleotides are TGTGCCAGCAGCTTCGGCCGACTCCAAGAGACCCAGTACTTC.

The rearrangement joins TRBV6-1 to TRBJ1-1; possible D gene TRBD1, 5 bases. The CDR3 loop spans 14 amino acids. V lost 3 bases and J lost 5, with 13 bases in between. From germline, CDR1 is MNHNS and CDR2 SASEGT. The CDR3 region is CASSDQGPKTEAFF. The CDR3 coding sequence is TGTGCCAGCAGTGATCAGGGCCCGAAGACTGAAGCTTTCTTT.

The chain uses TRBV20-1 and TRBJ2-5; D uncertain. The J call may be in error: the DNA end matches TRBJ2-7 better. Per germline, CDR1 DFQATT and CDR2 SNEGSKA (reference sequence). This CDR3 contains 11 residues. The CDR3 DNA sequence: TGCAGTGCTAGTGTGACCTACGAGCAGTACTTC. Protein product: CSASVTYEQYF.

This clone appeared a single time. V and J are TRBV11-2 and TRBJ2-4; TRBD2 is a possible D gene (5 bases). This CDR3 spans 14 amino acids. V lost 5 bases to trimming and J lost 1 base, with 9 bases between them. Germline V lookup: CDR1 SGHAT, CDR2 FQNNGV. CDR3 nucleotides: TGTGCCAGCAGCACCCCGGGGGCCAAAAACATTCAGTACTTC. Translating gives CASSTPGAKNIQYF. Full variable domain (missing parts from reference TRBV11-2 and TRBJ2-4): EAGVAQSPRYKIIEKRQSVAFWCNPISGHATLYWYQQILGQGPKLLIQFQNNGVVDDSQLPKDRFSAERLKGVDSTLKIQPAKLEDSAVYLCASSTPGAKNIQYFGAGTRLSVL.

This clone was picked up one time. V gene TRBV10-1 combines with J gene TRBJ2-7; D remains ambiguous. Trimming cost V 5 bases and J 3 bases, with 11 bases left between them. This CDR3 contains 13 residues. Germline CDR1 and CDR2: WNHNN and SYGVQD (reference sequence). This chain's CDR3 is CASSKGQRYEQYF. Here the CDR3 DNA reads TGCGCCAGCAGTAAGGGCCAGCGCTACGAGCAGTACTTC.

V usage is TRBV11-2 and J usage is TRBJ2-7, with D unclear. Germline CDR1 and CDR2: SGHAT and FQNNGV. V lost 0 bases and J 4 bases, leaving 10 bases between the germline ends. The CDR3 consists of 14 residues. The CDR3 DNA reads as TGTGCCAGCAGCTTAGACCATCCCCGGTACGAGCAGTACTTC. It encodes CASSLDHPRYEQYF.

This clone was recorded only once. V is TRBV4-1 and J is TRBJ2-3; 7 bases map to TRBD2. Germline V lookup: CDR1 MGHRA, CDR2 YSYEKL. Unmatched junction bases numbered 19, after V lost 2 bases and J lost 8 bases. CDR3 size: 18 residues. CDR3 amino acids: CASSQWHTGTRWGGTQYF. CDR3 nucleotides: TGCGCCAGCAGCCAATGGCATACGGGTACTAGATGGGGGGGTACGCAGTATTTT.

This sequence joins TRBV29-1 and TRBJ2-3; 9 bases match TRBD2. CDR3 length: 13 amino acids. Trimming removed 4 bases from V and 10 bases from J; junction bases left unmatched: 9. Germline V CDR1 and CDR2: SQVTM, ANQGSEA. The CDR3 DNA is TGCAGCGTTGGGGGGGGTAAGCGGGAGGCGCAGTATTTT. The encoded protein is CSVGGGKREAQYF.

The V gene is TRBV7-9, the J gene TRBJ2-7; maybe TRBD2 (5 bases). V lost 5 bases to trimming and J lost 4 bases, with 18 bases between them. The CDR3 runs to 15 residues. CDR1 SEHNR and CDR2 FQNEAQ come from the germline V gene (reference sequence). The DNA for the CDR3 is TGTGCCAGCAGCCGGGATCGGGCCCTCGGTTACGAGCAGTACTTC. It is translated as CASSRDRALGYEQYF.

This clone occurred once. The CDR3, as DNA: TGTGCCAGGAAGCACCACGAGCAGTACTTC. Encoded protein: CARKHHEQYF. The chain combines TRBV27 with TRBJ2-7; D remains unclear. CDR3 length equals 10 residues. Germline assignment: CDR1 MNHEY and CDR2 SMNVEV (reference sequence). V lost 9 bases to trimming and J lost 5 bases, with 8 bases between them.

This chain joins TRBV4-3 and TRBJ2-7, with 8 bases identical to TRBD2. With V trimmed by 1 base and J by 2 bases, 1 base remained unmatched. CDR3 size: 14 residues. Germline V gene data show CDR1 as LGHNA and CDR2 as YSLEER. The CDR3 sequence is CASSQVAGTYEQYF. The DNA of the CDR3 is TGCGCCAGCAGCCAAGTAGCGGGGACCTACGAGCAGTACTTC.

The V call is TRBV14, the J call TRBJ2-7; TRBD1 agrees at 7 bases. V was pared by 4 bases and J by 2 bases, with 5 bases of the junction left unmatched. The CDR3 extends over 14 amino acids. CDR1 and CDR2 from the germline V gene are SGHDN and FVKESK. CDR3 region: CASSPRTGPYEQYF. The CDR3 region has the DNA TGTGCCAGCAGCCCTAGGACAGGACCCTACGAGCAGTACTTC.

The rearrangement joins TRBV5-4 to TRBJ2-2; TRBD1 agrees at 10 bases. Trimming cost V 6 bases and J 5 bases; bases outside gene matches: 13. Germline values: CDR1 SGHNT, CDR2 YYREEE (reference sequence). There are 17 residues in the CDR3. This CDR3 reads CASTPARDRGWTGELFF. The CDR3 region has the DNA TGTGCCAGCACCCCCGCCCGGGACAGGGGATGGACCGGGGAGCTGTTTTTT.

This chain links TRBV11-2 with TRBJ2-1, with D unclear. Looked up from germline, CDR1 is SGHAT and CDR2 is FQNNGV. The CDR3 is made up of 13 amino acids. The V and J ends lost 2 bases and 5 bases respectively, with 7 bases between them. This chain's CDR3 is CASSLRFDNEQFF. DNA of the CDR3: TGTGCCAGCAGCTTAAGGTTCGACAATGAGCAGTTCTTC.

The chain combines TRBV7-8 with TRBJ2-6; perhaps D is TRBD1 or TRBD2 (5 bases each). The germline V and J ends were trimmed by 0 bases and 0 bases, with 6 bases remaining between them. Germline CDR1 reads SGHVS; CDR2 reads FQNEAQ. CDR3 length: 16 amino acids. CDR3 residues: CASSLAGTSGANVLTF. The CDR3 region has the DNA TGTGCCAGCAGCTTAGCAGGGACCTCTGGGGCCAACGTCCTGACTTTC.

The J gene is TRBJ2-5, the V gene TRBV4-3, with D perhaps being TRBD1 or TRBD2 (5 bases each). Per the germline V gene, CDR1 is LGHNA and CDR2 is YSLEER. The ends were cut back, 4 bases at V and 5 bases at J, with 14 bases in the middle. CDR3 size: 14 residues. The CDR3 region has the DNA TGCGCCAGCAGCCGAACTGGGGGTAGGGAGACCCAGTACTTC. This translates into CASSRTGGRETQYF.

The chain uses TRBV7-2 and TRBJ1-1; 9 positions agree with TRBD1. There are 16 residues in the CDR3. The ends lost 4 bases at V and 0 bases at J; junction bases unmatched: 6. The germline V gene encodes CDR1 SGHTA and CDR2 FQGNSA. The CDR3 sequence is CASSYGTGTLNTEAFF. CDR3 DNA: TGTGCCAGCAGCTACGGGACAGGGACGCTGAACACTGAAGCTTTCTTT.

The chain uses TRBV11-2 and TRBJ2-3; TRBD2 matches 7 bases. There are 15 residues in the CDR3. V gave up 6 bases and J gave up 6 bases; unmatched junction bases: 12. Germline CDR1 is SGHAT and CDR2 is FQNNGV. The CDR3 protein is CASSDVGRGGDTQYF. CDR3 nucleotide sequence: TGTGCCAGCAGTGATGTGGGGAGGGGCGGTGATACGCAGTATTTT.

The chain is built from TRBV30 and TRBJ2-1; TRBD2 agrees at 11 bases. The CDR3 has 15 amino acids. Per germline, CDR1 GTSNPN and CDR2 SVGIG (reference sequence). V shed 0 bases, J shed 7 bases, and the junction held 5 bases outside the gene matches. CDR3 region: CAWSVRLAGFNEQFF. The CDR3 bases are TGTGCCTGGAGTGTCCGACTAGCGGGATTTAATGAGCAGTTCTTC.

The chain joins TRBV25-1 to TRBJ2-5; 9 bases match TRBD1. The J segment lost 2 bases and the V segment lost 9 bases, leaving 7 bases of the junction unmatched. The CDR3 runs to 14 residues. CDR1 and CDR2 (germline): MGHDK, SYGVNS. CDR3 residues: CASRGTGKQETQYF. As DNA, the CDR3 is TGTGCCAGTAGAGGGACAGGGAAGCAAGAGACCCAGTACTTC.